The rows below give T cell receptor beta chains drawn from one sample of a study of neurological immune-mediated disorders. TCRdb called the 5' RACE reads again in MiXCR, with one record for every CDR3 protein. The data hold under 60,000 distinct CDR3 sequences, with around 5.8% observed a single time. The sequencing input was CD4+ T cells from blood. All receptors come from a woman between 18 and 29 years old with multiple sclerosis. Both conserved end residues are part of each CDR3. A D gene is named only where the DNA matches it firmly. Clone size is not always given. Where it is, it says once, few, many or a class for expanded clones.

cdr3_aa: CASSSGLAGDNEQFF
cdr3_nt: TGTGCCAGCAGCTCCGGACTAGCGGGGGACAATGAGCAGTTCTTC
j_call: TRBJ2-1
v_call: TRBV7-3
cdr3_length: 15
d_call: TRBD2
clone_size: medium-sized

cdr3_aa: CACDLWGSAGGHTDTQYF
cdr3_nt: TGTGCCTGCGACCTCTGGGGCTCGGCGGGGGGGCACACAGATACGCAGTATTTT
j_call: TRBJ2-3
v_call: TRBV30
cdr3_length: 18
d_call: TRBD2
clone_size: .

cdr3_aa: CSVIYRGTNEKLFF
cdr3_nt: TGCAGCGTTATATACAGGGGCACTAATGAAAAACTGTTTTTT
j_call: TRBJ1-4
v_call: TRBV29-1
cdr3_length: 14
d_call: TRBD1
clone_size: many

cdr3_aa: CASSLDAVGGNTEAFF
cdr3_nt: TGCGCCAGCAGCTTGGATGCAGTGGGGGGGAACACTGAAGCTTTCTTT
j_call: TRBJ1-1
v_call: TRBV5-1
cdr3_length: 16
d_call: .
clone_size: many

cdr3_aa: CASSPEALAYNEQFF
cdr3_nt: TGTGCCAGCTCACCCGAGGCCCTGGCCTACAATGAGCAGTTCTTC
j_call: TRBJ2-1
v_call: TRBV18
cdr3_length: 15
d_call: .
clone_size: many

cdr3_aa: CASSHTPGQGSEQYF
cdr3_nt: TGCGCCAGCAGCCACACCCCGGGACAGGGTAGCGAGCAGTACTTC
j_call: TRBJ2-7
v_call: TRBV5-1
cdr3_length: 15
d_call: TRBD1
clone_size: many

cdr3_aa: CASSPPSARAGSDTQYF
cdr3_nt: TGTGCCAGCTCACCCCCCAGTGCAAGGGCCGGGTCAGATACGCAGTATTTT
j_call: TRBJ2-3
v_call: TRBV18
cdr3_length: 17
d_call: .
clone_size: many

cdr3_aa: CASSTRQKGGIQYF
cdr3_nt: TGTGCCAGCAGCACCCGACAAAAGGGTGGCATTCAGTACTTC
j_call: TRBJ2-4
v_call: TRBV7-2
cdr3_length: 14
d_call: .
clone_size: many

cdr3_aa: CSVEDGFNSPLHF
cdr3_nt: TGCAGCGTTGAAGACGGGTTCAATTCACCCCTCCACTTT
j_call: TRBJ1-6
v_call: TRBV29-1
cdr3_length: 13
d_call: .
clone_size: many

cdr3_aa: CASSPRGRPAQGSYEQYF
cdr3_nt: TGTGCCAGCAGCCCCAGGGGTAGGCCGGCCCAGGGCTCCTACGAGCAGTACTTC
j_call: TRBJ2-7
v_call: TRBV7-6
cdr3_length: 18
d_call: .
clone_size: many

cdr3_aa: CAWKLQGRDGYTF
cdr3_nt: TGTGCCTGGAAACTGCAGGGGCGGGATGGCTACACCTTC
j_call: TRBJ1-2
v_call: TRBV30
cdr3_length: 13
d_call: .
clone_size: few

cdr3_aa: CASSQDTTPSGNTIYF
cdr3_nt: TGCGCCAGCAGCCAGGACACCACCCCCTCTGGAAACACCATATATTTT
j_call: TRBJ1-3
v_call: TRBV5-1
cdr3_length: 16
d_call: .
clone_size: many

cdr3_aa: CSARETGTGNTIYF
cdr3_nt: TGCAGTGCTAGAGAGACAGGGACCGGAAACACCATATATTTT
j_call: TRBJ1-3
v_call: TRBV20-1
cdr3_length: 14
d_call: TRBD1
clone_size: .

cdr3_aa: CASSWQFNQPQHF
cdr3_nt: TGTGCCAGCAGTTGGCAGTTCAATCAGCCCCAGCATTTT
j_call: TRBJ1-5
v_call: TRBV28
cdr3_length: 13
d_call: .
clone_size: many

cdr3_aa: CASSPGGIRETQYF
cdr3_nt: TGTGCCAGCAGCCCAGGGGGGATTCGCGAGACCCAGTACTTC
j_call: TRBJ2-5
v_call: TRBV28
cdr3_length: 14
d_call: .
clone_size: many

cdr3_aa: CASSCGSYEQYF
cdr3_nt: TGTGCTAGCAGCTGCGGGAGCTACGAGCAGTACTTC
j_call: TRBJ2-7
v_call: TRBV7-7
cdr3_length: 12
d_call: TRBD2
clone_size: .

cdr3_aa: CSASLQGKMNTEAFF
cdr3_nt: TGCAGCGCCTCCCTACAGGGGAAGATGAACACTGAAGCTTTCTTT
j_call: TRBJ1-1
v_call: TRBV29-1
cdr3_length: 15
d_call: TRBD1
clone_size: many

cdr3_aa: CASSPDRTPRTDTQYF
cdr3_nt: TGTGCCAGCTCCCCTGACCGGACACCTCGCACAGATACGCAGTATTTT
j_call: TRBJ2-3
v_call: TRBV18
cdr3_length: 16
d_call: .
clone_size: many

cdr3_aa: CASSPPGLAGLEQFF
cdr3_nt: TGTGCCAGCAGCCCGCCGGGACTAGCGGGGCTTGAGCAGTTCTTC
j_call: TRBJ2-1
v_call: TRBV11-2
cdr3_length: 15
d_call: TRBD2
clone_size: many

cdr3_aa: CASSPRTAQQFF
cdr3_nt: TGCGCCAGCAGCCCCAGGACGGCGCAGCAGTTCTTC
j_call: TRBJ2-1
v_call: TRBV5-1
cdr3_length: 12
d_call: .
clone_size: medium-sized

cdr3_aa: CASSEDDYNSPLHF
cdr3_nt: TGTGCCAGCAGCGAGGACGACTATAATTCACCCCTCCACTTT
j_call: TRBJ1-6
v_call: TRBV9
cdr3_length: 14
d_call: .
clone_size: once

cdr3_aa: CASSADRGNQETQYF
cdr3_nt: TGTGCCAGCAGCGCGGACAGGGGAAACCAAGAGACCCAGTACTTC
j_call: TRBJ2-5
v_call: TRBV5-6
cdr3_length: 15
d_call: TRBD1
clone_size: many

cdr3_aa: CASSLRTSGRLGEQFF
cdr3_nt: TGTGCCAGCAGCTTAAGGACTAGCGGGAGGTTGGGTGAGCAGTTCTTC
j_call: TRBJ2-1
v_call: TRBV7-2
cdr3_length: 16
d_call: TRBD2
clone_size: few

cdr3_aa: CASSLEGRGATQETQYF
cdr3_nt: TGCGCCAGCAGCTTGGAGGGGCGGGGGGCGACCCAAGAGACCCAGTACTTC
j_call: TRBJ2-5
v_call: TRBV5-1
cdr3_length: 17
d_call: TRBD2
clone_size: many

cdr3_aa: CASSLEAGGPLEQYF
cdr3_nt: TGTGCCAGCAGCTTAGAGGCCGGGGGGCCCCTCGAGCAGTACTTC
j_call: TRBJ2-7
v_call: TRBV7-6
cdr3_length: 15
d_call: .
clone_size: many

cdr3_aa: CATSDRPGTTQYNEQFF
cdr3_nt: TGTGCCACCAGTGACCGACCTGGGACTACACAATACAATGAGCAGTTCTTC
j_call: TRBJ2-1
v_call: TRBV24-1
cdr3_length: 17
d_call: TRBD2
clone_size: many

cdr3_aa: CASSSSGRLPGMNTEAFF
cdr3_nt: TGCGCCAGCAGCTCTTCAGGACGATTGCCGGGGATGAACACTGAAGCTTTCTTT
j_call: TRBJ1-1
v_call: TRBV5-1
cdr3_length: 18
d_call: .
clone_size: few

cdr3_aa: CATSSRGGGETQYF
cdr3_nt: TGTGCCACCAGCTCCCGTGGGGGGGGAGAGACCCAGTACTTC
j_call: TRBJ2-5
v_call: TRBV15
cdr3_length: 14
d_call: TRBD2
clone_size: many

cdr3_aa: CASSFRDREGTEQFF
cdr3_nt: TGTGCCAGCAGTTTCCGGGACAGGGAGGGTACTGAGCAGTTCTTC
j_call: TRBJ2-1
v_call: TRBV7-8
cdr3_length: 15
d_call: TRBD1
clone_size: few

cdr3_aa: CASSEPPGRVGYGTEAFF
cdr3_nt: TGTGCCAGCAGTGAACCCCCAGGTCGGGTCGGCTACGGCACTGAAGCTTTCTTT
j_call: TRBJ1-1
v_call: TRBV25-1
cdr3_length: 18
d_call: .
clone_size: few

cdr3_aa: CATTQGQLMSSYNEQFF
cdr3_nt: TGTGCCACCACCCAGGGACAGCTAATGAGCTCCTACAATGAGCAGTTCTTC
j_call: TRBJ2-1
v_call: TRBV10-3
cdr3_length: 17
d_call: TRBD1
clone_size: many

cdr3_aa: CASSERGSSEAFF
cdr3_nt: TGCGCCAGCAGTGAGAGAGGGAGTTCTGAAGCTTTCTTT
j_call: TRBJ1-1
v_call: TRBV10-1
cdr3_length: 13
d_call: .
clone_size: .

cdr3_aa: CAWSVLLGGTEAFF
cdr3_nt: TGTGCCTGGAGTGTACTCTTGGGGGGGACTGAAGCTTTCTTT
j_call: TRBJ1-1
v_call: TRBV30
cdr3_length: 14
d_call: .
clone_size: .

cdr3_aa: CSARDPGQETLAETQYF
cdr3_nt: TGCAGTGCTAGAGATCCCGGACAAGAGACTTTAGCGGAGACCCAGTACTTC
j_call: TRBJ2-5
v_call: TRBV20-1
cdr3_length: 17
d_call: .
clone_size: many

cdr3_aa: CASNTQRVNQPQHF
cdr3_nt: TGTGCCAGCAACACCCAAAGGGTAAATCAGCCCCAGCATTTT
j_call: TRBJ1-5
v_call: TRBV2
cdr3_length: 14
d_call: .
clone_size: many

cdr3_aa: CASSWGRRTSGRADTQYF
cdr3_nt: TGCGCCAGCAGCTGGGGCCGACGGACTAGCGGGAGGGCAGATACGCAGTATTTT
j_call: TRBJ2-3
v_call: TRBV5-1
cdr3_length: 18
d_call: TRBD2
clone_size: many

cdr3_aa: CASSFSYEQYF
cdr3_nt: TGTGCCAGCAGTTTCTCCTACGAGCAGTACTTC
j_call: TRBJ2-7
v_call: TRBV6-1
cdr3_length: 11
d_call: .
clone_size: many

cdr3_aa: CASSLGGWAGTEAFF
cdr3_nt: TGTGCCAGCAGCTTAGGAGGTTGGGCGGGCACTGAAGCTTTCTTT
j_call: TRBJ1-1
v_call: TRBV7-2
cdr3_length: 15
d_call: .
clone_size: many

cdr3_aa: CASRPDRGGSEQFF
cdr3_nt: TGTGCCAGCAGGCCGGACAGGGGCGGGAGTGAGCAGTTCTTC
j_call: TRBJ2-1
v_call: TRBV7-2
cdr3_length: 14
d_call: TRBD1
clone_size: many

cdr3_aa: CASSETGVDYEQYF
cdr3_nt: TGTGCCAGCAGTGAAACAGGGGTGGACTACGAGCAGTACTTC
j_call: TRBJ2-7
v_call: TRBV2
cdr3_length: 14
d_call: TRBD1
clone_size: many

cdr3_aa: CASSQISGSSTDTQYF
cdr3_nt: TGTGCCAGCAGCCAAATTTCGGGGTCTAGCACAGATACGCAGTATTTT
j_call: TRBJ2-3
v_call: TRBV3-1
cdr3_length: 16
d_call: .
clone_size: many

cdr3_aa: CASSLNPGQGKYNEQFF
cdr3_nt: TGTGCCAGCAGTTTAAACCCGGGACAGGGAAAGTACAATGAGCAGTTCTTC
j_call: TRBJ2-1
v_call: TRBV27
cdr3_length: 17
d_call: TRBD1
clone_size: .

cdr3_aa: CSVGGLAVGEQYF
cdr3_nt: TGCAGCGTTGGGGGACTAGCGGTTGGGGAGCAGTACTTC
j_call: TRBJ2-7
v_call: TRBV29-1
cdr3_length: 13
d_call: TRBD2
clone_size: many

cdr3_aa: CASSPLGAYNEQFF
cdr3_nt: TGCGCCAGCAGCCCCCTCGGGGCCTACAATGAGCAGTTCTTC
j_call: TRBJ2-1
v_call: TRBV4-1
cdr3_length: 14
d_call: .
clone_size: many

cdr3_aa: CASQGAGRTEAFF
cdr3_nt: TGTGCCAGTCAAGGGGCAGGAAGGACTGAAGCTTTCTTT
j_call: TRBJ1-1
v_call: TRBV27
cdr3_length: 13
d_call: .
clone_size: many

cdr3_aa: CASSFSNEQFF
cdr3_nt: TGTGCCAGCAGCTTTTCCAATGAGCAGTTCTTC
j_call: TRBJ2-1
v_call: TRBV7-9
cdr3_length: 11
d_call: .
clone_size: .

cdr3_aa: CAIKPQGPSQSHHYGYTF
cdr3_nt: TGTGCCATCAAGCCACAGGGGCCCTCCCAATCTCATCACTATGGCTACACCTTC
j_call: TRBJ1-2
v_call: TRBV10-3
cdr3_length: 18
d_call: TRBD1
clone_size: many

cdr3_aa: CASSRRLAGDGEQFF
cdr3_nt: TGTGCCAGCTCACGTCGACTAGCGGGAGATGGTGAGCAGTTCTTC
j_call: TRBJ2-1
v_call: TRBV18
cdr3_length: 15
d_call: TRBD2
clone_size: .

cdr3_aa: CASSDRQGSGVTHF
cdr3_nt: TGTGCCAGCAGTGACCGACAGGGATCGGGTGTGACCCACTTC
j_call: TRBJ2-7
v_call: TRBV6-5
cdr3_length: 14
d_call: TRBD1
clone_size: many

cdr3_aa: CSARGGGGSSTEAFF
cdr3_nt: TGCAGTGCTAGGGGTGGCGGGGGCTCGTCCACTGAAGCTTTCTTT
j_call: TRBJ1-1
v_call: TRBV20-1
cdr3_length: 15
d_call: .
clone_size: many

cdr3_aa: CAISPSLGGRETQYF
cdr3_nt: TGTGCCATCAGTCCGAGCTTGGGGGGCCGAGAGACCCAGTACTTC
j_call: TRBJ2-5
v_call: TRBV10-3
cdr3_length: 15
d_call: .
clone_size: many